This entry is about one T cell receptor (beta chain). What antigen it recognizes has not been identified. Base qualities are missing; no much larger clone stands one base away. This specimen includes other DNA sequences encoding the same CDR3. Trimming takes 1 base from V and 1 base from J, and the germline ends sit 8 bases apart. CDR1 SNHLY and CDR2 FYNNEI were looked up in the germline V gene. Reading from cysteine to phenylalanine, the CDR3 counts 15 amino acids. The kept DNA is CDR3 alone, 45 bases in frame from the first base. This specimen belongs to a study of blood T cell repertoires in COVID-19 (dated by TCRdb to the early 2020s). With regard to the full study: Collaborator samples came from the United States, Italy and Spain and covered acute and convalescent phases of COVID-19. The material from the prospective study consisted of cDNA or gDNA derived from T cells, B-cell-depleted T cells, or PBMCs. Subjects who had been exposed to COVID-19, were actively infected with it, or had recovered from it provided the deeply sampled blood TCRbeta repertoires that made up the dataset. The repertoires were released in a freely available public database meant as a resource for research on the immune response to SARS-CoV-2. Samples were obtained from the ongoing ImmuneRACE study (first 160 participants) and from 1,200 or so subjects provided by 6 global collaborators. Nearly every sample came with metadata listing a de-identified subject ID, COVID-19 status, age in years and sex. HLA class I and class II types, where available, came from metadata supplied by the sample provider rather than from assay-based typing. The full study reports these points: The amount of clinical and demographic metadata varied by source and participant and was provided uncurated.

The immunoSEQ Assay, a bias-controlled multiplex PCR, was used to amplify TCRbeta CDR3 regions from genomic DNA. In the original analysis: The number of nucleated cells in each sample was estimated by amplification of reference gene primers within the assay. Sequence reads were collapsed and filtered to measure the absolute abundance of every unique TCRbeta CDR3 rearrangement. For each sample, productive Simpson clonality was calculated by taking the square root of Simpson's diversity index across productive rearrangements. TCRdb retrieved this table from immuneACCESS and kept in-frame rearrangements only. Not all clones are present; in checked studies, unresolved V genes account for under half, and no reason is known for the remainder. V, J and clone size are taken as reported in that table, and D and trimming were inferred from the DNA itself. The sample includes a few hundred thousand clones, with 70% to 90% observed a single time. Clones ranked in the top ten supply 1.4% to 1.5% of the sample.

Enrolling through a virtual design, the prospective study's participants ranged in age from roughly 18 to 100 years and lived across 24 United States geographic areas. Cohort assignment in the prospective study relied on participant-reported clinical history from a screening survey and a study questionnaire. Exposed participants had been in contact, within 2 weeks of entering the study, with a person who had a PCR-confirmed or clinician-diagnosed case of COVID-19. In the prospective study, whole blood, serum and a nasopharyngeal or oropharyngeal swab were collected from each participant by mobile phlebotomists. Prospective study participants could optionally give additional blood draws and questionnaires over an approximately two-month period. Prospective study blood samples were shipped either frozen or at room temperature before DNA extraction.

The rearrangement joined TRBV2 to TRBJ1-5; the D segment cannot be called with confidence. The sequence was obtained from a woman aged 18-29 years who had been exposed to COVID-19. Sequencing was performed on PBMCs or T cells enriched from blood (not recorded which). The CDR3 has the sequence CASSEGPTSNQPQHF. The sequenced DNA: TGTGCCAGCAGTGAAGGTCCTACCAGCAATCAGCCCCAGCATTTT. The variable domain in full, with residues beyond the CDR3 obtained from the reference TRBV2 and TRBJ1-5 genes, is EPEVTQTPSHQVTQMGQEVILRCVPISNHLYFYWYRQILGQKVEFLVSFYNNEISEKSEIFDDQFSVERPDGSNFTLKIRSTKLEDSAMYFCASSEGPTSNQPQHFGDGTRLSIL.